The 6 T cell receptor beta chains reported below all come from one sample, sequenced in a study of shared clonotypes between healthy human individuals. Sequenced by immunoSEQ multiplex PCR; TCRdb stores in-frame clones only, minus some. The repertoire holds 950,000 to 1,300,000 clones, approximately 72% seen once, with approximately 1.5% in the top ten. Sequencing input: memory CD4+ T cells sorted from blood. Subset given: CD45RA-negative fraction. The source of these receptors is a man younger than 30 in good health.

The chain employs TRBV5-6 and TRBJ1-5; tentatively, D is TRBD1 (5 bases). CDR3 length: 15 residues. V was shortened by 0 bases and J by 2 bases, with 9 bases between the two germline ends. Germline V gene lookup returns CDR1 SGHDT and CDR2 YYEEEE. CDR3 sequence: CASSLGGMGNQPQHF. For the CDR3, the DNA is TGTGCCAGCAGCTTGGGGGGGATGGGCAATCAGCCCCAGCATTTT.

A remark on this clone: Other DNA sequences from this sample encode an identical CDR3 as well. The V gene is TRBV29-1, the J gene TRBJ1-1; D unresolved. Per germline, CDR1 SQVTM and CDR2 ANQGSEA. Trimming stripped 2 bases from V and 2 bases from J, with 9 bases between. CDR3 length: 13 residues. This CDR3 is CSVERQLNTEAFF. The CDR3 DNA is TGCAGCGTTGAACGCCAGCTTAACACTGAAGCTTTCTTT.

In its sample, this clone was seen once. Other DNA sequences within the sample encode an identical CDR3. The CDR3 region is CASSWGSSYNEQFF. The CDR3 DNA is TGCGCCAGCAGCTGGGGGTCCTCCTACAATGAGCAGTTCTTC. This chain joins TRBV5-1 and TRBJ2-1, with D perhaps given as TRBD1 or TRBD2 (5 bases each). The germline V gene encodes CDR1 SGHRS and CDR2 YFSETQ. V shed 3 bases and J shed 0 bases, with 7 bases lying between them. The CDR3 sequence is 14 residues long.

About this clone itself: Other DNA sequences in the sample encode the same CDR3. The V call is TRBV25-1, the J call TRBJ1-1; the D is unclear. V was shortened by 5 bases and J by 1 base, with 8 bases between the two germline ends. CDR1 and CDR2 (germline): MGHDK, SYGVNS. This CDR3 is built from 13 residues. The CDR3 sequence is CASSSTGNTEAFF. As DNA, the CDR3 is TGTGCCAGCAGTTCGACCGGGAACACTGAAGCTTTCTTT.

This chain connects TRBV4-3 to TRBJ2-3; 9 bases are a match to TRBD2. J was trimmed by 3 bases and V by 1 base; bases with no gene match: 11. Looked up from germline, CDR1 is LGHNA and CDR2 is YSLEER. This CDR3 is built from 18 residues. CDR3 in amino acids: CASSQAWDSGSGTDTQYF. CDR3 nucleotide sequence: TGCGCCAGCAGCCAAGCGTGGGATAGCGGGAGTGGTACAGATACGCAGTATTTT.

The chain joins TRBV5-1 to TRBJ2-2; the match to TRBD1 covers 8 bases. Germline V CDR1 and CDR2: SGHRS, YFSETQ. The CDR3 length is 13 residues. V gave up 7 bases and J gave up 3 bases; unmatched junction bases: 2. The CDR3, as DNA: TGCGCCAGCGACAGGGGCGACACCGGGGAGCTGTTTTTT. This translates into CASDRGDTGELFF.